Each of the 9 T cell receptor beta chains below was sequenced from the same sample in a study of response to subunit inactivated influenza vaccine. TCRdb processed the RT-PCR reads anew with MiXCR; each CDR3 protein has one entry. The sample comprises about 540,000 distinct CDR3 sequences, under 30% of which are singletons, and 2.5% to 3.5% rests with the top ten. Separately, the same data were catalogued under a study of T cells expressing NK-cell markers. That source notes: TCR beta cDNA was made by 5'RACE template switching with UMIs.

The source material was CD4+ T cells sorted from PBMCs, sampled approximately 13 days after vaccination. The receptor set was obtained from a man between 45 and 60 years old who received an inactivated influenza vaccine.

The chain couples TRBV28 to TRBJ2-2, with a weak D call TRBD1 (6 bases). The CDR3 contains 12 residues. The V end was cut by 6 bases, the J end by 9 bases, with 11 bases between. CDR1 and CDR2 from the germline V gene are MDHEN and SYDVKM. CDR3 in amino acids: CASRAGVRELFF. CDR3 coding DNA: TGTGCCAGCAGGGCAGGGGTCAGGGAGCTGTTTTTT.

V gene TRBV4-3 combines with J gene TRBJ2-4, with no clear D. This CDR3 is built from 15 residues. V lost 0 bases, J lost 0 bases, and 6 bases lay in between. Germline CDR1 is LGHNA and CDR2 is YSLEER. The CDR3 here is CASSQDRLAKNIQYF. In nucleotides, the CDR3 is TGCGCCAGCAGCCAAGATCGGCTAGCCAAAAACATTCAGTACTTC.

Only a few counts were recorded for this clonotype. V gene TRBV28 combines with J gene TRBJ2-3; 11 bases fit TRBD2. This CDR3 is 14 amino acids long. J gave up 5 bases and V 6 bases, and 4 bases lay outside the gene matches. Germline V gene sequence: CDR1 MDHEN, CDR2 SYDVKM. The CDR3 nucleotides read TGTGCCAGCAGGTCTAGCGGGAGGAGAGATACGCAGTATTTT. This encodes CASRSSGRRDTQYF.

The V and J genes are TRBV7-9 and TRBJ2-1; no clear D. V lost 3 bases and J 6 bases, leaving 6 bases between the germline ends. The CDR3 sequence is 12 residues long. Germline CDR1 SEHNR, CDR2 FQNEAQ (reference sequence). The CDR3 sequence: CASSLSINEQFF. CDR3 nucleotide sequence: TGTGCCAGCAGCTTGTCGATCAATGAGCAGTTCTTC.

This clonotype came up a few times. The rearrangement links TRBV10-3 to TRBJ1-6, with D tentatively TRBD1 (5 bases). The V and J ends lost 2 bases and 10 bases respectively, with 15 bases between them. Germline values: CDR1 ENHRY, CDR2 SYGVKD. This CDR3 has 15 amino acids. The CDR3 spells CAISEGQGARSPLHF. The DNA of the CDR3 is TGTGCCATCAGTGAGGGGCAGGGAGCACGATCACCCCTCCACTTT.

Many counts were recorded for this clonotype. The rearrangement joins TRBV5-1 to TRBJ2-1; 9 positions agree with TRBD1. The V gene's germline CDR1 is SGHRS and CDR2 YFSETQ. The CDR3 covers 15 residues. V gave up 2 bases and J gave up 6 bases; unmatched junction bases: 6. The CDR3 spells CASSLLQGAGNEQFF. The CDR3 region has the DNA TGCGCCAGCAGCTTATTACAGGGGGCCGGCAATGAGCAGTTCTTC.

This clonotype occurred a few times. The V call is TRBV6-1, the J call TRBJ2-3; 7 nucleotides line up with TRBD1. CDR3 size: 15 residues. The J segment lost 0 bases and the V segment lost 6 bases, leaving 6 bases of the junction unmatched. The germline V gene has CDR1 MNHNS and CDR2 SASEGT. The CDR3 sequence is CASRAGTASTDTQYF. In nucleotides, the CDR3 is TGTGCCAGCAGAGCCGGGACAGCTAGCACAGATACGCAGTATTTT.

This clonotype was seen at least ten times. The genes are TRBV5-1 and TRBJ2-3; D gene uncertain. CDR1 is SGHRS and CDR2 is YFSETQ in the germline V gene. The CDR3 contains 14 residues. V was clipped by 5 bases and J by 0 bases, with 10 bases between them. The CDR3 sequence: CASRIQTSTDTQYF. Written as DNA, the CDR3 is TGCGCCAGCAGGATTCAGACTAGCACAGATACGCAGTATTTT.

The rearrangement links TRBV20-1 to TRBJ1-5, with D possibly being TRBD1 (6 bases). The CDR3 has 15 amino acids. Germline CDR1 reads DFQATT; CDR2 reads SNEGSKA (reference sequence). V was shortened by 6 bases and J by 7 bases, with 22 bases between the two germline ends. CDR3 residues: CSATTLGQTLQPQHF. In nucleotides, the CDR3 is TGCAGTGCCACGACCTTAGGACAGACACTACAGCCCCAGCATTTT.